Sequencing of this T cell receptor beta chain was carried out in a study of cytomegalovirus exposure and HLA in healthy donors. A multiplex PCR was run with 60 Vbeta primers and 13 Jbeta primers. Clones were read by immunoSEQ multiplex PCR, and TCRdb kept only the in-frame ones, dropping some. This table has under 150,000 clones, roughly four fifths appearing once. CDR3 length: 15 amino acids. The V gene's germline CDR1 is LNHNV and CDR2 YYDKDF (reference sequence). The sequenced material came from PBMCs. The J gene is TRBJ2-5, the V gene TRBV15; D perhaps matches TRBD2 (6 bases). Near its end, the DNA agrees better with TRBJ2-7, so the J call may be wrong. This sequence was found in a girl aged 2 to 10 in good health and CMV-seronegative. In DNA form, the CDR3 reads TGTGCCACCAGCTCCCCACGCAGGGAGGTTTACGAGCAGTACTTC. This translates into CATSSPRREVYEQYF.